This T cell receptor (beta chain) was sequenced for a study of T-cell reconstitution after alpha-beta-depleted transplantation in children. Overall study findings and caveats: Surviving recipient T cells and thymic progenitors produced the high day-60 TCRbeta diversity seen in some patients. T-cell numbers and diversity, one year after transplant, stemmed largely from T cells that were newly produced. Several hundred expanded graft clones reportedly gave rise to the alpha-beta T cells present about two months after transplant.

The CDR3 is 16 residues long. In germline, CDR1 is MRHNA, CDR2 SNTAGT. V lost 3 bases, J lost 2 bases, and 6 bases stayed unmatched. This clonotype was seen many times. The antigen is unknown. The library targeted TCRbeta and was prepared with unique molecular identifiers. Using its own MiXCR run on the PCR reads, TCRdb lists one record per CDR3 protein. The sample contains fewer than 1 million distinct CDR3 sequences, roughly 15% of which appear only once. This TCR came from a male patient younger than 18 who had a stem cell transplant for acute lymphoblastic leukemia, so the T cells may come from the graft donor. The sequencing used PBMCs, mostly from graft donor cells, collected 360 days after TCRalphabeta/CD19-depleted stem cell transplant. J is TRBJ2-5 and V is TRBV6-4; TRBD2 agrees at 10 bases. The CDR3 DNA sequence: TGTGCCAGCAGTGAAGACGGAGCGGGAGGGCAAGAGACCCAGTACTTC. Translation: CASSEDGAGGQETQYF.